Following are 7 T cell receptor beta chains from one sample sequenced in a study of blood T cell repertoires in COVID-19. The protocol was immunoSEQ multiplex PCR, while the TCRdb copy is restricted to in-frame clones and leaves out a portion. The sample includes about 140,000 clones, less than 85% seen only once; the top ten take approximately 1.6%. Material: PBMCs or T cells enriched from blood (not recorded which). The receptors were sampled from a young woman who had been exposed to COVID-19.

The chain carries TRBV7-8 and TRBJ1-2; TRBD1 agrees at 7 bases. The CDR3 has 14 residues. V lost 0 bases and J lost 8; bases outside the gene matches: 6. The germline V gene encodes CDR1 SGHVS and CDR2 FQNEAQ. DNA for the CDR3: TGTGCCAGCAGCTTAGCACCGACAGGGTGGGGCTACACCTTC. Its protein is CASSLAPTGWGYTF.

The chain joins TRBV27 to TRBJ1-1; unclear D gene. This CDR3 spans 15 amino acids. V lost 6 bases and J 4 bases, leaving 18 bases between the germline ends. The V gene's germline CDR1 is MNHEY and CDR2 SMNVEV (reference sequence). The chain's CDR3 is CASRLENRRGTEAFF. DNA for the CDR3: TGTGCCAGCAGACTAGAAAACCGCCGTGGCACTGAAGCTTTCTTT.

This clone has only one observation. The CDR3 nucleotides are TGTGCCAGCAGCTTGCCGGGACTAGCGGGAACGTTCGGGGCCAACGTCCTGACTTTC. Translation: CASSLPGLAGTFGANVLTF. The V call is TRBV7-2, the J call TRBJ2-6, with TRBD2 matching over 13 bases. Germline lookup yields CDR1 SGHTA and CDR2 FQGNSA. The CDR3 length is 19 residues. J was trimmed by 4 bases and V by 3 bases; bases with no gene match: 9.

The V call is TRBV12-3 or TRBV12-4, the J call TRBJ1-2; a weak D match, TRBD1 (5 bases). The CDR3 extends over 13 amino acids. V lost 1 base to trimming and J lost 8 bases, with 11 bases between them. The CDR3 DNA sequence: TGTGCCAGCAGTTTAGACGGGGGACGGGGCTACACCTTC. Protein: CASSLDGGRGYTF.

The V gene is TRBV28, the J gene TRBJ2-5; D remains unclear. This CDR3 comprises 14 residues. Germline V CDR1 and CDR2: MDHEN, SYDVKM. The germline V and J ends were trimmed by 1 base and 5 bases, with 11 bases remaining between them. The CDR3 loop reads CASSLSAIWETQYF. The CDR3 nucleotides read TGTGCCAGCAGTTTATCTGCGATCTGGGAGACCCAGTACTTC.

This clone appeared a single time. The V and J genes are TRBV28 and TRBJ2-2, with TRBD2 matching over 12 bases. This CDR3 comprises 15 residues. Germline CDR1 reads MDHEN; CDR2 reads SYDVKM. Trimming cost V 6 bases and J 6 bases; bases outside gene matches: 5. The CDR3: CASRRLAGVPGELFF. The CDR3 region has the DNA TGTGCCAGCAGACGACTAGCGGGAGTCCCCGGGGAGCTGTTTTTT.

The J gene is TRBJ2-7, the V gene TRBV18; 7 bases line up with TRBD2. The CDR3 runs to 14 residues. CDR1 is KGHSH, CDR2 LQKENI, per germline. Losses at the gene ends were 2 bases for V and 0 bases for J; bases not matched to a gene: 1. In DNA form, the CDR3 reads TGTGCCAGCTCACCAGGGACTACCTCCTACGAGCAGTACTTC. It encodes CASSPGTTSYEQYF.